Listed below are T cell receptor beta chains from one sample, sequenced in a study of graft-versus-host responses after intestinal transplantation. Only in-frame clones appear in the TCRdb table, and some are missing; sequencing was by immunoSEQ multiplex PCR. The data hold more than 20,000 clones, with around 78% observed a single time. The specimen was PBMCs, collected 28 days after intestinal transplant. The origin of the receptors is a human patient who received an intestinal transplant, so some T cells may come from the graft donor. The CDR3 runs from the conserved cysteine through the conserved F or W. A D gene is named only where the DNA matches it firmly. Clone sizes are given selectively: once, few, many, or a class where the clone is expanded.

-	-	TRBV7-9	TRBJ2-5	CASSLDREVGETQYF	TGTGCCAGCAGCTTAGACAGGGAGGTGGGGGAGACCCAGTACTTC
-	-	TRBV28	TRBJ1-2	CASSLQGPTNYGYTF	TGTGCCAGCAGCTTACAGGGCCCTACTAACTATGGCTACACCTTC
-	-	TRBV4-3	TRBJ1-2	CASSQDRSGRADGYTF	TGCGCCAGCAGCCAAGATCGATCGGGCAGGGCTGATGGCTACACCTTC
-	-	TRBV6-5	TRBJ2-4	CASTKGVTDIQYF	TGTGCCAGCACCAAGGGGGTTACGGACATTCAGTACTTC
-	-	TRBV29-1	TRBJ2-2	CSTPKADTRELFF	TGCAGCACCCCCAAGGCTGACACTAGGGAGCTGTTTTTT
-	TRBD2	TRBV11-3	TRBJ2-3	CASSLVGTSGSTDTQYF	TGTGCCAGCAGCTTAGTAGGGACTAGCGGGAGCACAGATACGCAGTATTTT
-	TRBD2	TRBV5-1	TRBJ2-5	CASSFYRGVGAPQYF	TGCGCCAGCAGCTTTTATCGGGGGGTAGGGGCACCCCAGTACTTC
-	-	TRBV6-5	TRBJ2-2	CASSWGLSAGELFF	TGTGCCAGCAGTTGGGGACTTTCGGCCGGGGAGCTGTTTTTT
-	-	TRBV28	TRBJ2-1	CATNTGWGKYNEQFF	TGTGCCACCAATACCGGGTGGGGTAAATACAATGAGCAGTTCTTC
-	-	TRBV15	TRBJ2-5	CATSREKEGAGETQYF	TGTGCCACCAGCAGAGAGAAGGAAGGGGCTGGGGAGACCCAGTACTTC
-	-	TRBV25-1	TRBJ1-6	CASSEYGGFDSPLHF	TGTGCCAGCAGTGAATATGGAGGGTTCGATTCACCCCTCCACTTT
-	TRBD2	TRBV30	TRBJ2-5	CAWSVRNSGRIWETQYF	TGTGCCTGGAGTGTACGAAATAGCGGGAGAATTTGGGAGACCCAGTACTTC
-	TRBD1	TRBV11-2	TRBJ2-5	CASSADRSETQYF	TGTGCCAGCAGCGCGGACAGGAGTGAGACCCAGTACTTC
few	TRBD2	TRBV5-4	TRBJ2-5	CASSWTSGMTETQYF	TGTGCCAGCAGCTGGACTAGCGGGATGACAGAGACCCAGTACTTC
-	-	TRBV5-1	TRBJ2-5	CASSLAGETQYF	TGCGCCAGCAGCTTGGCCGGGGAGACCCAGTACTTC
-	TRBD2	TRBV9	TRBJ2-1	CASSVDGGGYNEQFF	TGTGCCAGCAGCGTAGATGGCGGGGGATACAATGAGCAGTTCTTC
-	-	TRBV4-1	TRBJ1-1	CASSQGRVGTEAFF	TGCGCCAGCAGCCAAGGCAGGGTAGGAACTGAAGCTTTCTTT
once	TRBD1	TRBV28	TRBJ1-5	CASSFAGQGLDQPQHF	TGTGCCAGCAGTTTCGCAGGACAGGGTCTTGATCAGCCCCAGCATTTT
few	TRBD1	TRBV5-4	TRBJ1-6	CASSQGQYNSPLHF	TGTGCCAGCAGCCAGGGACAGTATAATTCACCCCTCCACTTT